This is a list of T cell receptor beta chains from one sample in a study of post-analysis software for immune sequencing data. TCRdb processed the PCR reads anew with MiXCR; each CDR3 protein has one entry. The repertoire holds about 620,000 distinct CDR3 sequences, with about 40% as singletons. Source material: blood. These receptors all come from a girl aged 5-17 years with multiple sclerosis. Both conserved end residues are part of each CDR3. A D gene is named only where the DNA matches it firmly. Expanded clones are given a class, and other clones once, few, many or no size at all.

CDR3 length	V gene	J gene	D gene	clone size	CDR3 DNA	CDR3 protein
14	TRBV12-3/TRBV12-4	TRBJ1-2	TRBD1	.	TGTGCCAGCAGTAAGGGACAGGGGATCTATGGCTACACCTTC	CASSKGQGIYGYTF
12	TRBV7-9	TRBJ1-2	.	.	TGTGCCAGCAGCTTAGAGCCCAATGGCTACACCTTC	CASSLEPNGYTF
16	TRBV20-1	TRBJ2-5	TRBD2	few	TGCAGTGCTAGAGCCCTAGCGGGGGGGCTAGGGGAGACCCAGTACTTC	CSARALAGGLGETQYF
12	TRBV20-1	TRBJ2-7	.	few	TGCAGTGCTGGGTCTCGGGGCTACGAGCAGTACTTC	CSAGSRGYEQYF
15	TRBV12-3/TRBV12-4	TRBJ1-1	TRBD1	few	TGTGCCAGCAGTTTAGCAGACAGGGACTACACTGAAGCTTTCTTT	CASSLADRDYTEAFF
14	TRBV7-2	TRBJ2-7	TRBD2	few	TGTGCCAGCAGCTTAGCGGGACTAGGCTACGAGCAGTACTTC	CASSLAGLGYEQYF
12	TRBV20-1	TRBJ1-5	.	.	TGCAGTGCTTCCTATAGCAATCAGCCCCAGCATTTT	CSASYSNQPQHF
16	TRBV9	TRBJ2-7	TRBD2	few	TGTGCCAGCAGCCCCCGACTAGCGGGATCTTCCTACGAGCAGTACTTC	CASSPRLAGSSYEQYF
14	TRBV25-1	TRBJ2-5	.	once	TGTGCCAGTGAAGGGGAGCGGCCCGGGGAGACCCAGTACTTC	CASEGERPGETQYF
14	TRBV4-1	TRBJ1-5	.	.	TGCGCCAGCAGCCCTCCAGGGGCCCGTAGAGCCCGGCATTTT	CASSPPGARRARHF
17	TRBV9	TRBJ2-3	TRBD2	few	TGTGCCAGCAGCGTAGAGCCTAGCGGGAGGTCCTTGAATACGCAGTATTTT	CASSVEPSGRSLNTQYF
15	TRBV4-1	TRBJ2-7	.	.	TGCGCCAGCAGCCAACGTACGGTGGGGAGCGACGAGCAGTACTTC	CASSQRTVGSDEQYF
13	TRBV2	TRBJ2-7	.	.	TGTGCCAGCAGCCGGGACTTCAGTAACGAGCAGTACTTC	CASSRDFSNEQYF
15	TRBV2	TRBJ2-1	TRBD2	.	TGTGCCAGCGGGAAGGTGGCTAGCGGGCACAATGAGCAGTTCTTC	CASGKVASGHNEQFF
12	TRBV12-3/TRBV12-4	TRBJ2-2	.	.	TGTGCCAGCAAGGAGACGGCCGGGGAGCTGTTTTTT	CASKETAGELFF
14	TRBV5-5	TRBJ1-5	TRBD1	.	TGTGCCAGCAGCTTGACAGGGGGCAGGCAGCCCCAGCATTTT	CASSLTGGRQPQHF
12	TRBV5-6	TRBJ1-5	.	once	TGTGCCAGCACCACTAGCAATCAGCCCCAGCATTTT	CASTTSNQPQHF
14	TRBV12-3/TRBV12-4	TRBJ1-2	.	.	TGTGCCAGCAGTTTAGTTCTTGGGGGCTATGGCTACACCTTC	CASSLVLGGYGYTF
13	TRBV10-3	TRBJ2-7	.	few	TGTGCCACCGTTGAGGGAAGCTCCTACGAGCAGTACTTC	CATVEGSSYEQYF
17	TRBV5-1	TRBJ2-7	.	once	TGCGCCAGCAGCACTGGCCGAACGACAGGGAGGACCTACGAGCAGTACTTC	CASSTGRTTGRTYEQYF
17	TRBV5-1	TRBJ2-3	TRBD2	.	TGCGCCAGCAGCTTCAAGACTAGCGGGGGGTCTACTCTAACGCAGTATTTT	CASSFKTSGGSTLTQYF
17	TRBV7-4	TRBJ2-5	.	few	TGTGCCAGCAGCTCGCCAGGAGGCAGAAGCGGCCAAGAGACCCAGTACTTC	CASSSPGGRSGQETQYF
14	TRBV6-5	TRBJ2-1	TRBD2	.	TGTGCCACCTCTTCCGGGACTAGGATTAATGAGCAGTTCTTC	CATSSGTRINEQFF
14	TRBV12-3/TRBV12-4	TRBJ2-7	TRBD1	.	TGTGCCAGCAACCCCTCAGGGGGCTGGTACGAGCAGTACTTC	CASNPSGGWYEQYF
21	TRBV6-5	TRBJ2-2	.	.	TGTGCCAGCAGTTTATTCACCCTTGTAGCGGTTCCTCCCGCGAACACCGGGGAGCTGTTTTTT	CASSLFTLVAVPPANTGELFF
17	TRBV7-2	TRBJ2-5	.	many	TGTGCCAGCAGCTTAGCCCGGGGAGCGGCCGGAGGAGAGACCCAGTACTTC	CASSLARGAAGGETQYF
14	TRBV7-7	TRBJ2-5	.	.	TGTGCCAGCAGCCGAGAGTGGGGGCCGGAGACCCAGTACTTC	CASSREWGPETQYF
15	TRBV4-2	TRBJ1-5	.	few	TGTGCCAGCAGCCATCTATTGTCAGGGGCCCAGCCCCAGCATTTT	CASSHLLSGAQPQHF
13	TRBV29-1	TRBJ2-5	.	.	TGCAGCGTCTTGTTAGAGTACCAAGAGACCCAGTACTTC	CSVLLEYQETQYF
14	TRBV5-1	TRBJ2-7	.	.	TGCGCCAGCAGGGAAGGGGGGTCCTACAATGAGCAGTACTTC	CASREGGSYNEQYF
15	TRBV9	TRBJ2-6	.	.	TGTGCCAGCAGCGTAGCTGGCTCTGGGGCCAACGTCCTGACTTTC	CASSVAGSGANVLTF
17	TRBV10-3	TRBJ2-3	TRBD2	.	TGTGCCATCAGACGCGATTCAGCGGGGGCCGGCACAGATACGCAGTATTTT	CAIRRDSAGAGTDTQYF
16	TRBV5-1	TRBJ2-1	.	.	TGCGCCAGCAGCCGTACCCGACTAGTGGATGGGAATGAGCAGTTCTTC	CASSRTRLVDGNEQFF
16	TRBV3-1	TRBJ2-3	.	few	TGTGCCAGCAGCCTTTCCTTGGACAGTCAGGCAGATACGCAGTATTTT	CASSLSLDSQADTQYF
14	TRBV29-1	TRBJ2-7	.	few	TGCAGCGTACGCCGTGGGGACTTCACCTACGAGCAGTACTTC	CSVRRGDFTYEQYF
15	TRBV7-2	TRBJ2-7	TRBD1	.	TGTGCCAGCAGCTTGGGGGGGACAGGGGACTACGAGCAGTACTTC	CASSLGGTGDYEQYF
13	TRBV7-9	TRBJ2-7	.	.	TGTGCCAGCAGCAGTCAGTCGTGGGACGAGCAGTACTTC	CASSSQSWDEQYF
12	TRBV5-5	TRBJ1-2	.	few	TGTGCCAGCAGCCCAGGGGTCGGGGGCTACACCTTC	CASSPGVGGYTF
17	TRBV7-9	TRBJ2-3	.	.	TGTGCCAGCAGCCCGTATCTCTTCTCGCAGAGGACAGATACGCAGTATTTT	CASSPYLFSQRTDTQYF
14	TRBV20-1	TRBJ2-7	.	many	TGCAGTGCTAGCGTGGGTGGGGGGATCTCCGAGCAGTACTTC	CSASVGGGISEQYF
17	TRBV24-1	TRBJ2-3	TRBD1	few	TGTGCCACCAGCCGGATAAAGGGACAGGCTAGCACAGATACGCAGTATTTT	CATSRIKGQASTDTQYF
19	TRBV12-3/TRBV12-4	TRBJ2-4	TRBD1	few	TGTGCCAGCAGCCCCGGGACAGGGCTTAGTTTCCTCCCAAAAAACATTCAGTACTTC	CASSPGTGLSFLPKNIQYF
15	TRBV12-3/TRBV12-4	TRBJ2-2	.	.	TGTGCCAGCAGTTCCGGGACGGGGAACACCGGGGAGCTGTTTTTT	CASSSGTGNTGELFF
18	TRBV4-1	TRBJ2-6	TRBD1	few	TGCGCCAGCAGCCCGGGACAGGGAACGACCTCTGGGGCCAACGTCCTGACTTTC	CASSPGQGTTSGANVLTF
16	TRBV5-4	TRBJ2-4	.	.	TGTGCCAGCAGCCCGGGGACGGGATTAGCCAAAAACATTCAGTACTTC	CASSPGTGLAKNIQYF
14	TRBV30	TRBJ2-3	.	.	TGTGCCTGGGAGACTAGTCGGGGCACAGATACGCAGTATTTT	CAWETSRGTDTQYF
13	TRBV6-2/TRBV6-3	TRBJ2-7	.	few	TGTGCTAGCAGTTACCGACAGCCCTACGAGCAGTACTTC	CASSYRQPYEQYF
17	TRBV6-6	TRBJ2-1	.	once	TGTGTCAGCAGTTCCCCCAGGTGGTGGGGCGAGTACAATGAGCAGTTCTTC	CVSSSPRWWGEYNEQFF
17	TRBV15	TRBJ1-4	.	.	TGTGCCACCTCTTCCACCGACGGACGGCTTTTTTTTGAAAAACTGTTTTTT	CATSSTDGRLFFEKLFF
17	TRBV4-1	TRBJ2-5	.	.	TGCGCCAGCAGCCCCCTCGCTGGACCTCCTTCCTACAATGAGCAGTACTTC	CASSPLAGPPSYNEQYF
15	TRBV5-6	TRBJ2-1	TRBD1	.	TGTGCCAGCAGCTTGAGGGGGCTATGGGGCAGTAAGCAGTTCTTC	CASSLRGLWGSKQFF
15	TRBV12-3/TRBV12-4	TRBJ2-3	.	.	TGTGCCAGCAGCAAATACGGGCCCAACGGAGATACGCAGTATTTT	CASSKYGPNGDTQYF
13	TRBV10-3	TRBJ2-7	.	few	TGTGCCATCACCGCGGGGGCCGACTACGAGCAGTACTTC	CAITAGADYEQYF
15	TRBV6-1	TRBJ2-5	.	.	TGTGCCAGCAGTCCTTCTAGATCTACCCAAGAGACCCAGTACTTC	CASSPSRSTQETQYF
14	TRBV29-1	TRBJ2-3	.	.	TGCAGCGTTGAGGGAACAGCTAGCACAGATACGCAGTATTTT	CSVEGTASTDTQYF
16	TRBV2	TRBJ1-4	TRBD1	.	TGTGCCAGCAGTGAAGCCGGGACAGGGCTCCGCGAAAAACTGTTTTTT	CASSEAGTGLREKLFF
15	TRBV6-5	TRBJ2-7	TRBD2	many	TGTGCCAGCAGTTACGCGGCTAGCGGCTCCTACGAGCAGTACTTC	CASSYAASGSYEQYF